One T cell receptor (beta chain) is described in this entry. The entry originates in a study of blood T cell repertoires in COVID-19. Overall study: Specimens from acute and convalescent COVID-19 originated in the United States, Italy and Spain. T cells, B-cell-depleted T cells, or PBMCs supplied cDNA or gDNA.

In the original workflow: How many nucleated cells were present was estimated from reference gene primer amplification. Measured with immunoSEQ multiplex PCR; TCRdb has only the in-frame clones, and not every one. V, J and clone size reflect that table, while D and trimming were determined from the DNA. The table lists 200,000 or so clones, roughly nine tenths of them singletons, with 5.5% to 8% in the top ten. The V and J ends lost 5 bases and 10 bases respectively, with 14 bases between them. CDR1 is LGHDT and CDR2 is YNNKEL in the germline V gene (reference sequence). The CDR3 runs to 12 residues.

The chain joins TRBV3-1 (or the pseudogene TRBV3-2) to TRBJ1-2; D uncertain. What was sequenced was peripheral blood. The receptor was derived from a man in his fifties or sixties who had recovered from COVID-19. The CDR3 reads CASSFRWQDYTF. CDR3 nucleotides: TGTGCCAGCAGCTTTAGGTGGCAGGACTACACCTTC.